This passage covers 3 T cell receptor beta chains from one sample sequenced in a study of post-analysis software for immune sequencing data. Overall study findings and caveats: TRBV segments more frequent in patients than in controls numbered about five and included TRBV5-6, TRBV5-1 and TRBV20-1.

Their recognized antigens are unknown. TCR beta cDNA libraries included unique molecular identifiers. A single record per CDR3 protein comes from TCRdb applying MiXCR to the PCR reads. The profile shows a few hundred thousand distinct CDR3 sequences, approximately 38% of them singletons. Sequencing was carried out using blood. All receptors derive from a girl aged 10-17 years with multiple sclerosis.

The CDR3 DNA reads as TGTGCCAGCAGCTTAGCTTACAGGGGAAATGAGCAGTTCTTC. Translation gives CASSLAYRGNEQFF. The chain links TRBV13 to TRBJ2-1, with 7 bases matching TRBD1. The V segment lost 1 base and the J segment 7 bases; nucleotides outside the gene matches: 4. There are 14 residues in the CDR3. Germline V gene lookup returns CDR1 PRHDT and CDR2 FYEKMQ (reference sequence).

This clonotype was observed a few times. This could be a read error, since a much larger clone is one nucleotide away. This likely comes from a read error, as the CDR3 has no conserved phenylalanine or tryptophan at its end. The chain combines TRBV28 with TRBJ2-7; no reliable D call. The J call may be in error: the DNA end matches TRBJ2-5 better. CDR1 and CDR2 (germline): MDHEN, SYDVKM. The CDR3 is made up of 13 amino acids. CDR3 coding DNA: TGTGCCAGCAGTTCCCCGAGCCTAGAGACCCAGTACTTA. Residues: CASSSPSLETQYL.

There are a few counts of this clonotype. The chain couples TRBV27 to TRBJ1-5; D not certain. This CDR3 comprises 16 residues. Per the germline V gene, CDR1 is MNHEY and CDR2 is SMNVEV (reference sequence). The ends were cut back, 6 bases at V and 0 bases at J, with 15 bases in the middle. CDR3 bases: TGTGCCAGCAGCCCAGGCGGCTGGTATAGCAATCAGCCCCAGCATTTT. Protein sequence: CASSPGGWYSNQPQHF.